These 25 T cell receptor beta chains were all obtained from the same sample, sequenced in a study of blood T cell repertoires in COVID-19 (dated by TCRdb to the early 2020s). Library preparation used the immunoSEQ multiplex PCR assay. TCRdb re-hosts the immuneACCESS table, in-frame sequences only. Its copies lack some clones; in the studies checked, an unresolved V gene accounts for under half of them, and the cause for the rest is not known. The sample profile shows 300,000 to 400,000 clones; roughly 89% of them were found once. The leading ten clones occupy approximately 3.5% of the sample. Sequences were obtained from peripheral blood. Receptors originate from a woman aged 18-29 years who had recovered from COVID-19.

DNA of the CDR3: TGTGCCAGCTCACCGCAACAGACAGGGGCCGACGAGCAGTACGTC. It codes for CASSPQQTGADEQYV. The V call is TRBV18, the J call TRBJ2-7, with 8 nucleotides matching TRBD1. The J segment lost 5 bases and the V segment lost 3 bases, leaving 9 bases of the junction unmatched. Germline loops: CDR1 KGHSH, CDR2 LQKENI. This CDR3 comprises 15 residues.

This CDR3 reads CSVVAGANADYGYTF. As DNA, the CDR3 is TGCAGCGTTGTTGCAGGGGCCAACGCTGACTATGGCTACACCTTC. The chain couples TRBV29-1 to TRBJ1-2; possibly TRBD1 for D (6 bases). Per germline, CDR1 SQVTM and CDR2 ANQGSEA. V lost 4 bases, J lost 3 bases, and 18 bases lay in between. The CDR3 extends over 15 amino acids.

The chain uses TRBV11-3 and TRBJ1-1; D may be TRBD1 (5 bases). V dropped 4 bases and J dropped 0 bases, with 12 bases sitting between them. The length of the CDR3 is 15 residues. Germline lookup yields CDR1 SGHNT and CDR2 YENEEA. The CDR3 DNA follows: TGTGCCAGCAGCTCCTACACAGGACTGAACACTGAAGCTTTCTTT. This encodes CASSSYTGLNTEAFF.

This clone showed up just once. This chain links TRBV14 with TRBJ1-2, with 8 bases identical to TRBD1. The CDR3 loop spans 16 amino acids. Trimming at V came to 4 bases and at J to 4 bases, leaving 11 bases not matched to a gene. Germline assignment: CDR1 SGHDN and CDR2 FVKESK. The CDR3 spells CASSPDREGFGYGYTF. The DNA of the CDR3 is TGTGCCAGCAGCCCGGACAGGGAGGGATTTGGCTATGGCTACACCTTC.

V usage is TRBV7-2 and J usage is TRBJ2-1; D perhaps matches TRBD2 (6 bases). CDR1 SGHTA and CDR2 FQGNSA come from the germline V gene. This CDR3 has 13 amino acids. V lost 5 bases to trimming and J lost 9 bases, with 14 bases between them. The CDR3 sequence: CASSVRRVSEQFF. CDR3 bases: TGTGCCAGCAGCGTCCGGAGGGTTAGTGAGCAGTTCTTC.

A single count supports this clone. This sequence joins TRBV12-3 or TRBV12-4 and TRBJ1-6; D unclear. The CDR3 contains 13 residues. Between the trimmed V and J ends, which lost 7 bases and 8 bases, there was a span of 12 bases. CDR3 in DNA: TGTGCCAGCACCTCAAGACAAGATTCACCCCTCCACTTT. Translated, it gives CASTSRQDSPLHF.

The chain links TRBV2 to TRBJ2-2; 8 positions agree with TRBD1. J gave up 3 bases and V 0 bases, and 9 bases lay outside the gene matches. The CDR3 runs 18 residues. The germline gives CDR1 SNHLY, CDR2 FYNNEI. The CDR3 sequence: CASSEAGRGLIYTGELFF. The CDR3, as DNA: TGTGCCAGCAGTGAAGCGGGCAGGGGGCTTATCTACACCGGGGAGCTGTTTTTT.

This sequence joins TRBV4-3 and TRBJ2-3; tentative D call: TRBD2 (6 bases). V was shortened by 0 bases and J by 5 bases, with 12 bases between the two germline ends. The germline V gene encodes CDR1 LGHNA and CDR2 YSLEER. The CDR3 runs to 15 residues. CDR3 bases: TGCGCCAGCAGCCAAGATGCGGGAATTGTAGATACGCAGTATTTT. Its protein is CASSQDAGIVDTQYF.

This sequence joins TRBV24-1 and TRBJ2-1; TRBD1 agrees at 7 bases. The CDR3 extends over 15 amino acids. V shed 4 bases, J shed 2 bases, and the junction held 4 bases outside the gene matches. CDR1 and CDR2 from the germline V gene are KGHDR and SFDVKD. The CDR3 DNA sequence: TGTGCCACCAGTGAGCCAGGGGGACCCTACAATGAGCAGTTCTTC. This sequence encodes CATSEPGGPYNEQFF.

The rearrangement uses TRBV9 and TRBJ1-2; no clear D gene. Trimming left V 4 bases short and J 6 bases short, with 13 bases between. This CDR3 has 13 residues. Germline CDR1 is SGDLS and CDR2 is YYNGEE. CDR3 coding DNA: TGTGCCAGCAGCCGCAGGATTCTGGATGGCTACACCTTC. This translates into CASSRRILDGYTF.

The chain carries TRBV4-1 and TRBJ2-1, with 8 bases aligning to TRBD2. V was pared by 3 bases and J by 12 bases, with 16 bases of the junction left unmatched. Germline V CDR1 and CDR2: MGHRA, YSYEKL. The CDR3 is 16 residues long. The CDR3 loop is CASSQPAQRELSRQFF. CDR3 sequence (DNA): TGCGCCAGCAGCCAGCCCGCCCAGCGGGAGTTGTCAAGGCAGTTCTTC.

This chain joins TRBV10-2 and TRBJ2-1, with D perhaps TRBD1 (5 bases). This CDR3 is 13 amino acids long. With 4 bases removed from V and 10 bases from J, the gap between germline ends came to 14 bases. The germline CDR1 and CDR2 sequences are WSHSY and SAAADI. The CDR3 nucleotides are TGCGCCAGCAGTGCGCCAGGGCGACGGGAGCAGTTCTTC. Encoded protein: CASSAPGRREQFF.

The gene calls are TRBV2 and TRBJ1-6; 7 bases fit TRBD1. There are 15 residues in the CDR3. V dropped 6 bases and J dropped 8; count of bases not matched to a gene: 10. From germline, CDR1 is SNHLY and CDR2 FYNNEI. This CDR3 reads CASSLEGRGDSPLHF. In DNA, the CDR3 is TGTGCCAGCAGCCTGGAGGGCAGGGGGGATTCACCCCTCCACTTT.

The chain couples TRBV19 to TRBJ2-1; D might be TRBD2 (6 bases). The V gene lost 5 bases and the J gene lost 4 bases, with 15 bases spanning the gap. Germline loops: CDR1 LNHDA, CDR2 SQIVND (reference sequence). This CDR3 region has 15 residues. CDR3: CASSPSGLSYNEQFF. CDR3 DNA: TGTGCCAGTAGTCCTTCAGGACTATCTTACAATGAGCAGTTCTTC.

The chain joins TRBV4-1 to TRBJ2-1, with a tentative D call TRBD2 (7 bases). V lost 4 bases, J lost 8 bases, and 18 bases lay in between. From germline, CDR1 is MGHRA and CDR2 YSYEKL. The CDR3 length is 15 residues. The CDR3 DNA follows: TGCGCCAGCAGCCCCTGGGGGGGGGCGGTCGATGAGCAGTTCTTC. Amino acids: CASSPWGGAVDEQFF.

V gene TRBV7-7 combines with J gene TRBJ2-3; TRBD2 matches at 11 bases. The J segment lost 0 bases and the V segment lost 5 bases, leaving 4 bases of the junction unmatched. This CDR3 contains 16 residues. From germline, CDR1 is SSHAT and CDR2 FNYEAQ (reference sequence). The CDR3 here is CASSPGLAGSTDTQYF. The CDR3, as DNA: TGTGCCAGCAGCCCCGGACTAGCGGGTAGCACAGATACGCAGTATTTT.

This clone was recorded only once. This chain uses TRBV7-9 with TRBJ2-1; D is possibly TRBD2 (5 bases). Trimming took off 5 bases at V and 11 bases at J, with 13 bases between the two ends. The CDR3 consists of 12 residues. Germline V gene lookup returns CDR1 SEHNR and CDR2 FQNEAQ (reference sequence). This CDR3 reads CASSRDGGKQFF. The CDR3, as DNA: TGTGCCAGCAGCCGCGACGGAGGAAAGCAGTTCTTC.

This rearrangement joins TRBV10-3 to TRBJ2-7; TRBD2 matches 11 bases. Germline V lookup: CDR1 ENHRY, CDR2 SYGVKD. The J segment lost 5 bases and the V segment lost 10 bases, leaving 10 bases of the junction unmatched. The CDR3 has 14 residues. The CDR3 reads CATDSGTSGNEQYV. In nucleotides, the CDR3 is TGTGCCACCGACTCAGGGACTAGCGGTAACGAGCAGTACGTC.

The chain uses TRBV13 and TRBJ2-3; 11 positions match TRBD2. The CDR3 runs 16 residues. V was clipped by 5 bases and J by 2 bases; unmatched bases: 6. CDR1 is PRHDT and CDR2 is FYEKMQ in the germline V gene (reference sequence). Written as DNA, the CDR3 is TGTGCCAGCAGCCTTAGACTAGCGGGAAACACAGATACGCAGTATTTT. Protein: CASSLRLAGNTDTQYF.

The chain recombines TRBV6-4 with TRBJ2-1, with TRBD2 as a possible D gene (5 bases). V was pared by 4 bases and J by 5 bases, with 12 bases between. The germline V gene encodes CDR1 MRHNA and CDR2 SNTAGT. The CDR3 consists of 14 residues. DNA of the CDR3: TGTGCCAGCAGTGTGGAAATAGCGAACAATGAGCAGTTCTTC. Encoded protein: CASSVEIANNEQFF.

The chain couples TRBV29-1 to TRBJ2-7, with D possibly being TRBD2 (5 bases). The CDR3 runs 13 residues. V lost 0 bases and J 7 bases, leaving 13 bases between the germline ends. Germline V gives CDR1 SQVTM, CDR2 ANQGSEA. CDR3 in amino acids: CSVEDEGTLEQYV. In DNA, the CDR3 is TGCAGCGTTGAAGACGAGGGTACCTTAGAGCAGTACGTC.

The rearrangement links TRBV19 to TRBJ1-2, with 8 nucleotides matching TRBD1. V trimming: 4 bases; J trimming: 7 bases; junction bases outside the gene matches: 5. Germline values: CDR1 LNHDA, CDR2 SQIVND (reference sequence). The CDR3 loop spans 13 amino acids. In DNA, the CDR3 is TGTGCCAGTAGTACCCCAGGGGGCGTTGGCTACACCTTC. This encodes CASSTPGGVGYTF. Combining the CDR3 with reference TRBV19 and TRBJ1-2 gives the whole variable domain DGGITQSPKYLFRKEGQNVTLSCEQNLNHDAMYWYRQDPGQGLRLIYYSQIVNDFQKGDIAEGYSVSREKKESFPLTVTSAQKNPTAFYLCASSTPGGVGYTFGSGTRLTVV.

The chain carries TRBV7-9 and TRBJ2-1; D uncertain. Looked up from germline, CDR1 is SEHNR and CDR2 is FQNEAQ (reference sequence). V was cut by 5 bases and J by 6 bases, with 11 bases left in between. The CDR3 has 13 residues. The CDR3 region is CASSAWSVNEQFF. The CDR3 region has the DNA TGTGCCAGCAGCGCCTGGAGCGTCAATGAGCAGTTCTTC.

The chain links TRBV6-5 to TRBJ2-2, with D unclear. V dropped 0 bases and J dropped 1 base, with 9 bases sitting between them. CDR3 length equals 16 residues. The V gene's germline CDR1 is MNHEY and CDR2 SVGAGI. CDR3 region: CASSYSLYRNTGELFF. The CDR3 region has the DNA TGTGCCAGCAGTTACTCGCTCTATAGGAACACCGGGGAGCTGTTTTTT.

The V gene is TRBV5-1, the J gene TRBJ2-5; 10 bases are a match to TRBD2. The CDR3 extends over 15 amino acids. V lost 4 bases, J lost 5 bases, and 8 bases stayed unmatched. Looked up from germline, CDR1 is SGHRS and CDR2 is YFSETQ. Written as DNA, the CDR3 is TGCGCCAGCAGCGTCCCTAGCGGGAGAGGGGAGACCCAGTACTTC. Translated, it gives CASSVPSGRGETQYF.